One sample yielded the 29 T cell receptor beta chains listed below, sequenced in a study of beta chain features in type 1 diabetes. Study-wide findings and caveats: Type 1 diabetes patients had TCRB CDR3s that were shorter (moderately but significantly so) in all four CD4+ subsets.

Expressed TCRB transcripts were sequenced, since all the RNA that had been isolated was reverse transcribed. Profiled with immunoSEQ multiplex PCR; TCRdb holds only in-frame clones, not every one. The table has roughly 180,000 clones, 7.5% to 8.5% seen once. Their target antigens are unknown. Input material: central memory CD4+ T cells from blood. These receptors came from a young man with type 1 diabetes.

The CDR3 reads CASKLEGNQPQHF. CDR3 coding DNA: TGTGCCAGCAAGTTGGAGGGCAATCAGCCCCAGCATTTT. The genes are TRBV2 and TRBJ1-5; no clear D gene. Per the germline V gene, CDR1 is SNHLY and CDR2 is FYNNEI. The V gene lost 7 bases and the J gene lost 2 bases, with 9 bases spanning the gap. This CDR3 has 13 residues. The variable domain in full, with the rest retrieved from reference TRBV2 and TRBJ1-5, is EPEVTQTPSHQVTQMGQEVILRCVPISNHLYFYWYRQILGQKVEFLVSFYNNEISEKSEIFDDQFSVERPDGSNFTLKIRSTKLEDSAMYFCASKLEGNQPQHFGDGTRLSIL.

The chain has TRBV6-1 and TRBJ2-2; maybe TRBD1 (7 bases). V lost 4 bases to trimming and J lost 7 bases, with 16 bases between them. CDR1 MNHNS and CDR2 SASEGT come from the germline V gene. The CDR3 loop spans 15 amino acids. For the CDR3, the DNA is TGTGCCAGCAGTGGCAGACAGGGTAGCGGCGGGGAGCTGTTTTTT. The encoded protein is CASSGRQGSGGELFF.

This clone was detected a few times. J is TRBJ1-1 and V is TRBV9, with TRBD1 matching over 7 bases. This CDR3 has 15 residues. Germline CDR1 is SGDLS and CDR2 is YYNGEE. Trimming removed 0 bases from V and 7 bases from J; junction bases left unmatched: 9. The CDR3 DNA is TGTGCCAGCAGCGTAGGAGGGGGCGAGTTTGGTGAAGCTTTCTTT. This sequence encodes CASSVGGGEFGEAFF.

This clone was observed a handful of times. CDR3 bases: TGTGCCAGCAGCTCCACCCACCCCTCGGACAGGGGGAATTCACCCCTCCACTTT. Its protein is CASSSTHPSDRGNSPLHF. The V gene is TRBV7-2, the J gene TRBJ1-6; 10 bases fit TRBD1. The CDR3 loop spans 18 amino acids. V gave up 4 bases and J gave up 7 bases; unmatched junction bases: 13. Germline loops: CDR1 SGHTA, CDR2 FQGNSA.

There are a few counts of this clone. V gene TRBV28 combines with J gene TRBJ2-4, with 10 bases that match TRBD2. Losses at the gene ends were 6 bases for V and 0 bases for J; bases not matched to a gene: 8. Germline CDR1 MDHEN, CDR2 SYDVKM. The length of the CDR3 is 17 residues. CDR3 sequence reads: CASRPSPSGRAKNIQYF. The CDR3 nucleotides are TGTGCCAGCAGGCCGTCACCTAGCGGGAGAGCCAAAAACATTCAGTACTTC.

This clone came up a few times. CDR3 bases: TGTGCCAGCAGCCCCATAGTGCTAAGCTCCTACGAGCAGTACTTC. Its protein is CASSPIVLSSYEQYF. V usage is TRBV7-2 and J usage is TRBJ2-7; D gene unclear. The ends were cut back, 5 bases at V and 0 bases at J, with 14 bases in the middle. The CDR3 length is 15 residues. Germline assignment: CDR1 SGHTA and CDR2 FQGNSA.

This clone has just a few counts. The chain recombines TRBV5-1 with TRBJ1-2; 8 positions agree with TRBD1. Germline trimming cut 4 bases from V and 4 bases from J; bases unmatched to any gene: 6. The CDR3 totals 14 residues. CDR1 SGHRS and CDR2 YFSETQ come from the germline V gene. The DNA of the CDR3 is TGCGCCAGCAGCCAGACAGGGGTGGGCTATGGCTACACCTTC. Protein product: CASSQTGVGYGYTF.

This clone was seen many times. The V call is TRBV30, the J call TRBJ1-5; the match to TRBD1 covers 7 bases. This CDR3 has 15 residues. Trimming at V came to 2 bases and at J to 5 bases, leaving 9 bases not matched to a gene. Per germline, CDR1 GTSNPN and CDR2 SVGIG (reference sequence). This chain's CDR3 is CAWSFSGTADQPQHF. The CDR3 DNA reads as TGTGCCTGGAGTTTCTCCGGGACAGCAGATCAGCCCCAGCATTTT.

This clone was picked up a small number of times. This chain joins TRBV25-1 and TRBJ2-5; 8 bases agree with TRBD1. The J segment lost 4 bases and the V segment lost 1 base, leaving 8 bases of the junction unmatched. Germline values: CDR1 MGHDK, CDR2 SYGVNS. The CDR3 runs to 16 residues. The chain's CDR3 is CASSELSPRGRETQYF. For the CDR3, the DNA is TGTGCCAGCAGTGAATTATCGCCCAGGGGGCGAGAGACCCAGTACTTC.

The chain links TRBV14 to TRBJ2-3, with 16 bases aligning to TRBD2. Unmatched junction bases numbered 4, after V lost 4 bases and J lost 9 bases. This CDR3 has 15 residues. In germline, CDR1 is SGHDN, CDR2 FVKESK. The CDR3 region has the DNA TGTGCCAGCAGCCCGGGACTAGCGGGGGGGCAGACGCAGTATTTT. It translates to CASSPGLAGGQTQYF.

This clone was picked up a small number of times. The rearrangement joins TRBV30 to TRBJ1-3, with D maybe TRBD1 (5 bases). Germline V gene lookup returns CDR1 GTSNPN and CDR2 SVGIG (reference sequence). V was clipped by 4 bases and J by 0 bases, with 19 bases between them. The CDR3 totals 17 residues. The CDR3 is CAWKALGLLSSGNTIYF. The CDR3, as DNA: TGTGCCTGGAAAGCCCTGGGACTTCTCAGCTCTGGAAACACCATATATTTT.

This clone was recorded a few times. The chain recombines TRBV27 with TRBJ1-1; TRBD1 is a possible D gene (5 bases). The CDR3 spans 16 residues. Germline lookup yields CDR1 MNHEY and CDR2 SMNVEV (reference sequence). Between the trimmed V and J ends, which lost 8 bases and 1 base, there was a span of 20 bases. CDR3 coding DNA: TGTGCCAGCGGGGCCCCAAGGGGAATGGGGAACACTGAAGCTTTCTTT. This gives the protein CASGAPRGMGNTEAFF.

This clone showed up just a few times. This chain joins TRBV7-2 and TRBJ2-5; possibly TRBD2 for D (7 bases). The ends were cut back, 1 base at V and 2 bases at J, with 14 bases in the middle. Germline lookup yields CDR1 SGHTA and CDR2 FQGNSA. The CDR3 has 16 residues. The CDR3 DNA follows: TGTGCCAGCAGCTTAGGAATGGGGGGGCGTCAAGAGACCCAGTACTTC. Translation gives CASSLGMGGRQETQYF.

This clone occurred a few times. The chain links TRBV4-3 to TRBJ2-2; no definite D call. The CDR3 has 15 amino acids. V gave up 1 base and J gave up 4 bases, with 10 bases separating them. Germline CDR1 is LGHNA and CDR2 is YSLEER. In DNA, the CDR3 is TGCGCCAGCAGCCAAGGGATTTCGGGCACCGGGGAGCTGTTTTTT. This translates into CASSQGISGTGELFF.

In its sample, this clone was seen a few times. The chain couples TRBV7-8 to TRBJ2-2, with a weak D call TRBD1 (6 bases). V was trimmed by 5 bases and J by 6 bases, leaving 16 bases between them. Germline CDR1 reads SGHVS; CDR2 reads FQNEAQ. CDR3 size: 15 residues. The CDR3 sequence is CASSERYEGAGELFF. The CDR3, as DNA: TGTGCCAGCAGCGAACGATATGAGGGGGCCGGGGAGCTGTTTTTT.

The chain is built from TRBV5-1 and TRBJ2-7; 7 positions match TRBD1. V shed 3 bases, J shed 1 base, and the junction held 4 bases outside the gene matches. The CDR3 length is 14 residues. The germline gives CDR1 SGHRS, CDR2 YFSETQ. As DNA, the CDR3 is TGCGCCAGCAGCTGGGGGACAGAGTCCTACGAGCAGTACTTC. It is translated as CASSWGTESYEQYF.

The chain combines TRBV30 with TRBJ2-2; possibly TRBD2 for D (6 bases). Per the germline V gene, CDR1 is GTSNPN and CDR2 is SVGIG (reference sequence). There are 13 residues in the CDR3. The ends were cut back, 3 bases at V and 4 bases at J, with 9 bases in the middle. CDR3 sequence: CAWRAEGTGELFF. DNA for the CDR3: TGTGCCTGGAGGGCGGAGGGCACCGGGGAGCTGTTTTTT. Looking up the rest from reference TRBV30 and TRBJ2-2 gives the full variable domain: SQTIHQWPATLVQPVGSPLSLECTVEGTSNPNLYWYRQAAGRGLQLLFYSVGIGQISSEVPQNLSASRPQDRQFILSSKKLLLSDSGFYLCAWRAEGTGELFFGEGSRLTVL.

This clone was observed a handful of times. Other DNA sequences from this sample encode an identical CDR3 as well. CDR3 DNA: TGTGCCAGCAGTTTGAGGACAGGGTATGGCTACACCTTC. Translation: CASSLRTGYGYTF. V is TRBV28 and J is TRBJ1-2, with 8 bases aligning to TRBD1. CDR1 and CDR2 (germline): MDHEN, SYDVKM. This CDR3 has 13 residues. With V trimmed by 3 bases and J by 5 bases, 2 bases remained unmatched.

V usage is TRBV7-9 and J usage is TRBJ2-7; 9 bases line up with TRBD2. CDR1 and CDR2 (germline): SEHNR, FQNEAQ (reference sequence). This CDR3 spans 16 amino acids. The V gene end was trimmed by 5 bases and the J gene end by 5 bases; junction bases not matched to a gene: 13. The CDR3: CASSPRGREGRNEQYF. The CDR3 region has the DNA TGTGCCAGCAGCCCCAGAGGGCGGGAGGGCCGCAACGAGCAGTACTTC.

This clone was found a few times. The gene calls are TRBV7-2 and TRBJ2-7, with TRBD1 matching over 7 bases. Trimming cost V 6 bases and J 1 base; bases outside gene matches: 12. CDR1 and CDR2 from the germline V gene are SGHTA and FQGNSA. This CDR3 has 16 amino acids. CDR3 nucleotide sequence: TGTGCCAGCAGGCGAACTTCCGGGACAGCGTCCTACGAGCAGTACTTC. Translated, it gives CASRRTSGTASYEQYF.

In this sample, this clone turned up many times. The genes are TRBV29-1 and TRBJ1-5, with D possibly TRBD1 on 6 matching bases. The CDR3 has 13 residues. The germline V gene encodes CDR1 SQVTM and CDR2 ANQGSEA. V gave up 4 bases and J gave up 5 bases, with 12 bases separating them. The DNA of the CDR3 is TGCAGCGTTGCAGGGGAGAGGGATCAGCCCCAGCATTTT. This encodes CSVAGERDQPQHF.

This clone was picked up a small number of times. V gene TRBV2 combines with J gene TRBJ1-6; 8 bases fit TRBD1. V dropped 3 bases and J dropped 10; count of bases not matched to a gene: 5. Germline CDR1 and CDR2: SNHLY and FYNNEI. This CDR3 is built from 14 residues. CDR3 sequence (DNA): TGTGCCAGCAGTGAGGCAGGGGGCCACTCACCCCTCCACTTT. As protein: CASSEAGGHSPLHF.

The V call is TRBV5-6, the J call TRBJ2-4; D not resolved. The CDR3 has 13 residues. Trimming pared 1 base from V and 4 bases from J, leaving 6 bases between. Germline CDR1 SGHDT, CDR2 YYEEEE. CDR3 in DNA: TGTGCCAGCAGCTTGTATTCTAAAAACATTCAGTACTTC. Translation: CASSLYSKNIQYF. The full variable domain, in which reference TRBV5-6 and TRBJ2-4 provide the parts outside the CDR3, is DAGVTQSPTHLIKTRGQQVTLRCSPKSGHDTVSWYQQALGQGPQFIFQYYEEEERQRGNFPDRFSGHQFPNYSSELNVNALLLGDSALYLCASSLYSKNIQYFGAGTRLSVL.

The chain uses TRBV21-1 and TRBJ2-1; no check of the table's D call, TRBD1, against the DNA was made. TRBV21-1 is a recognized pseudogene. There are 12 residues in the CDR3. CDR3 loop: CASSSTGQEQFF. The DNA for the CDR3 is TGTGCCAGCAGTAGCACAGGGCAGGAGCAGTTCTTC.

The chain links TRBV28 to TRBJ2-5; 7 nucleotides align to TRBD2. CDR1 MDHEN and CDR2 SYDVKM come from the germline V gene. The CDR3 extends over 15 amino acids. The junction had 11 bases not matched to a gene; V was cut back by 9 bases and J by 1 base. CDR3 in amino acids: CASLNPGGFQETQYF. In DNA, the CDR3 is TGTGCCAGTCTAAACCCGGGAGGTTTCCAAGAGACCCAGTACTTC.

This clone occurred a few times. The DNA of the CDR3 is TGCGCCAGCAGCTTGGTGCAGGGGGCACGCGAGCAGTACTTC. Amino acid sequence: CASSLVQGAREQYF. The rearrangement uses TRBV5-1 and TRBJ2-7; TRBD1 matches at 8 bases. The CDR3 is made up of 14 amino acids. Germline V CDR1 and CDR2: SGHRS, YFSETQ. Trimming at V came to 0 bases and at J to 6 bases, leaving 5 bases not matched to a gene. Combining the CDR3 with reference TRBV5-1 and TRBJ2-7 gives the whole variable domain KAGVTQTPRYLIKTRGQQVTLSCSPISGHRSVSWYQQTPGQGLQFLFEYFSETQRNKGNFPGRFSGRQFSNSRSEMNVSTLELGDSALYLCASSLVQGAREQYFGPGTRLTVT.

The gene calls are TRBV5-4 and TRBJ2-7; TRBD1 might be the D (5 bases). CDR3 length: 13 amino acids. Germline V gene lookup returns CDR1 SGHNT and CDR2 YYREEE (reference sequence). The V and J ends lost 2 bases and 7 bases respectively, with 13 bases between them. CDR3 region: CASSFPGSDEQYF. CDR3 DNA sequence: TGTGCCAGCAGCTTCCCAGGGTCTGATGAGCAGTACTTC.

A remark on this clone: The junction shows a germline mismatch at one end, possibly a read error. This chain joins TRBV5-1 and TRBJ2-7; 8 positions agree with TRBD1. The CDR3 consists of 14 residues. Germline V gene lookup returns CDR1 SGHRS and CDR2 YFSETQ. This CDR3 reads CASSNSGGSYGQYF. DNA of the CDR3: TGCGCCAGCAGCAACTCAGGGGGCTCCTACGGGCAGTACTTC.

This clone was recorded a few times. The gene calls are TRBV6-6 and TRBJ2-6; D is possibly TRBD1 (5 bases). V dropped 0 bases and J dropped 4 bases, with 10 bases sitting between them. CDR1 is MNHNY and CDR2 is SVGAGI in the germline V gene (reference sequence). CDR3 length equals 16 residues. CDR3 nucleotides: TGTGCCAGCAGTTACTCAAGGGGTGCCGGGGCCAACGTCCTGACTTTC. It codes for CASSYSRGAGANVLTF.